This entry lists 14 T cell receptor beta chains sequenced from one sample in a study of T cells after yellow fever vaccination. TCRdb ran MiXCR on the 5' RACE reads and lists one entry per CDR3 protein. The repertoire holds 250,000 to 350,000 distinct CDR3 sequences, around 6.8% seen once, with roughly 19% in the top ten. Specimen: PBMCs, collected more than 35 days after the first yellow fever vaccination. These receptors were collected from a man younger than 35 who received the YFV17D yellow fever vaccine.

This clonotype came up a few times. CDR3: CASSLTGTGGHEQYF. For the CDR3, the DNA is TGTGCCAGCAGTTTAACCGGGACAGGGGGCCACGAGCAGTACTTC. The chain carries TRBV27 and TRBJ2-7; 12 bases agree with TRBD1. Trimming took 2 bases from V and 5 from J; bases not matched to a gene: 4. The CDR3 sequence is 15 residues long. The germline V gene encodes CDR1 MNHEY and CDR2 SMNVEV (reference sequence).

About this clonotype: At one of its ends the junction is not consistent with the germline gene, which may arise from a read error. CDR3 nucleotides: TGTGCCAGCAGCTGGGGGACCCTGAGGCACTTC. Translated, it gives CASSWGTLRHF. The V and J genes are TRBV7-2 and TRBJ2-5, with D possibly called TRBD1 or TRBD2 (5 bases each). CDR3 length: 11 residues. Germline-derived CDR1 and CDR2 are SGHTA and FQGNSA.

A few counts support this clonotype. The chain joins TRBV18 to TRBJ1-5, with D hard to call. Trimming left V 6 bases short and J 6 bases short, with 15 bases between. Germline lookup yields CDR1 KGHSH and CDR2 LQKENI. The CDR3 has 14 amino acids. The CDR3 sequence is CASSRLDLGQPQHF. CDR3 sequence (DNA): TGTGCCAGCTCGCGCCTCGATCTGGGTCAGCCCCAGCATTTT.

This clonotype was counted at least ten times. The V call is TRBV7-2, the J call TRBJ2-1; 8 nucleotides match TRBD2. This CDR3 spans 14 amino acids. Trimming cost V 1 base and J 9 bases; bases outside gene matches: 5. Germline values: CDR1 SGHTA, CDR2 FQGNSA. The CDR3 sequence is CASSLGAGGSEQFF. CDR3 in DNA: TGTGCCAGCAGCTTAGGGGCGGGGGGTAGTGAGCAGTTCTTC.

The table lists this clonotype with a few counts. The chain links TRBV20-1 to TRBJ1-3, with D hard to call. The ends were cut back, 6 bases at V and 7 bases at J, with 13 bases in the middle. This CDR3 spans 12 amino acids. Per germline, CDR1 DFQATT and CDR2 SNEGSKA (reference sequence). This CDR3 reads CSAVDLVNTIYF. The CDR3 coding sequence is TGCAGTGCGGTGGATTTAGTCAACACCATATATTTT.

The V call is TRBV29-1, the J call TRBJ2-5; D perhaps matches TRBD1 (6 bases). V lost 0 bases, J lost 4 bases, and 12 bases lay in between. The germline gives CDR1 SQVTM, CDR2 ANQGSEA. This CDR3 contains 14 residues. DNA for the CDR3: TGCAGCGTTGAAGAGGGTGGGGGCCCAGAGACCCAGTACTTC. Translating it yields CSVEEGGGPETQYF.

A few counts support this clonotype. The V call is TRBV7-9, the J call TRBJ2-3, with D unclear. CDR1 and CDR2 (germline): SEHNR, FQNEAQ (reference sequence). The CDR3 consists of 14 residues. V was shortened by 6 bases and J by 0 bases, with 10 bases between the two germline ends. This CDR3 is CASSLDHSTDTQYF. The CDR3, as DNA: TGTGCCAGCAGTCTGGACCATAGCACAGATACGCAGTATTTT.

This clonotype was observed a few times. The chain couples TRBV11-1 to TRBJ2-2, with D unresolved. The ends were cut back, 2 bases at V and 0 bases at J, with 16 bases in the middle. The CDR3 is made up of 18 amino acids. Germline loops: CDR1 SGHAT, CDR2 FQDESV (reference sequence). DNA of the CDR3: TGTGCCAGCAGCTTAATGGGATCCCGGGTTTCGAACACCGGGGAGCTGTTTTTT. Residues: CASSLMGSRVSNTGELFF.

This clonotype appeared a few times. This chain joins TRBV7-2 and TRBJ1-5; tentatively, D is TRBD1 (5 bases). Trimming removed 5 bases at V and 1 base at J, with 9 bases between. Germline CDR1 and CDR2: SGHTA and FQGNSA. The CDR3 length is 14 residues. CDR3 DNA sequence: TGTGCCAGCAGCCCCGGGGGAAGCAATCAGCCCCAGCATTTT. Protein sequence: CASSPGGSNQPQHF.

CDR3 sequence (DNA): TGTGCCAGCAGTGAAGGAGGACTCGGGGGGGAGACCCAGTACTTC. Translation gives CASSEGGLGGETQYF. This chain uses TRBV2 with TRBJ2-5, with TRBD2 identical over 7 bases. V was clipped by 1 base and J by 5 bases; unmatched bases: 7. CDR3 length: 15 amino acids. Germline lookup yields CDR1 SNHLY and CDR2 FYNNEI.

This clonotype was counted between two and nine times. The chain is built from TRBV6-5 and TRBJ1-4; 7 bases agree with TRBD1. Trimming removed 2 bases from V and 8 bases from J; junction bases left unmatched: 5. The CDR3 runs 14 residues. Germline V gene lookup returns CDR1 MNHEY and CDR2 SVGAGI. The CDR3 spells CASSYGDRSEKLFF. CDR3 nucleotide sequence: TGTGCCAGCAGTTACGGGGACAGAAGCGAAAAACTGTTTTTT.

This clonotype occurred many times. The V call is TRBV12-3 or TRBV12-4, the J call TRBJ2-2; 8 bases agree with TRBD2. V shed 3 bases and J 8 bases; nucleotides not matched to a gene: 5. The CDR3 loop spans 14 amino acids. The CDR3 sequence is CASSFWSGGGELFF. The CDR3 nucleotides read TGTGCCAGCAGTTTTTGGAGCGGGGGAGGGGAGCTGTTTTTT.

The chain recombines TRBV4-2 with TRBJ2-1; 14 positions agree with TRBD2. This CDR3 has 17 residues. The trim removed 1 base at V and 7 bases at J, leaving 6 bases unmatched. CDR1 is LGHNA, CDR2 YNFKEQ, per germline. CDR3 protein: CASSQASRTSGGNEQFF. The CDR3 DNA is TGTGCCAGCAGCCAAGCGTCGCGGACTAGCGGGGGGAATGAGCAGTTCTTC.

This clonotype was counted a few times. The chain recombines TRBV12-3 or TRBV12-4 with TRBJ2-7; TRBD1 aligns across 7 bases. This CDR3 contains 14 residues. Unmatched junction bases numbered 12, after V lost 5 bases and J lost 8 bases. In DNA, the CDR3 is TGTGCCAGCAGTCCGAACGGACAGGTGGGGAAGCAGTACGTC. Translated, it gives CASSPNGQVGKQYV.